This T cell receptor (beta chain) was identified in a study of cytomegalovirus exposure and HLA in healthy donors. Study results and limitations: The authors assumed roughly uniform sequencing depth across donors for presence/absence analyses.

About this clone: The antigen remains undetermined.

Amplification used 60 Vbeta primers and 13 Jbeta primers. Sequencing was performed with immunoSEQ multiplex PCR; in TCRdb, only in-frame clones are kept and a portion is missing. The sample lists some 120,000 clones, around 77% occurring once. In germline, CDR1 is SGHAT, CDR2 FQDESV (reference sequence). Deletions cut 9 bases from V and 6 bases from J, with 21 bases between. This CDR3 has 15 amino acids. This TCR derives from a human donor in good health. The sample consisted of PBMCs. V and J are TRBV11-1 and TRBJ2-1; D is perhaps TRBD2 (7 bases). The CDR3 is CASHPGGGGRNEQFF. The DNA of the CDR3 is TGTGCCAGTCACCCTGGGGGAGGGGGGCGCAATGAGCAGTTCTTC.